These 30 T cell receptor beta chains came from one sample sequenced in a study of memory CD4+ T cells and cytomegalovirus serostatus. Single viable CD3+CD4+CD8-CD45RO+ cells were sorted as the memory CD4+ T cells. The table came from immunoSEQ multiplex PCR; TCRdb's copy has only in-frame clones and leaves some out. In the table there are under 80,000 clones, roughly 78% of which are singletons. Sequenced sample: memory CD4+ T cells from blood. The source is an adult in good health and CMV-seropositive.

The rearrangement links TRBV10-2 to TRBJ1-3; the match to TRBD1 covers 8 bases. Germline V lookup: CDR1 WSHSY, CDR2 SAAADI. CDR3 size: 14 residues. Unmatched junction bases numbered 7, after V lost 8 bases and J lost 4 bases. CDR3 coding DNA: TGCGCCAGCGGCAGGGGGCTGGACGGAAACACCATATATTTT. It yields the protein CASGRGLDGNTIYF.

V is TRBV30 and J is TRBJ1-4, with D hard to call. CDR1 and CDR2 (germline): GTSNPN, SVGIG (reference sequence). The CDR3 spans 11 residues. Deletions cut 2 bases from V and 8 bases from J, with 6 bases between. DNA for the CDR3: TGTGCCTGGAGTATTCGGGAAAAACTGTTTTTT. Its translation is CAWSIREKLFF. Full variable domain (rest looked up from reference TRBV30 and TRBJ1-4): SQTIHQWPATLVQPVGSPLSLECTVEGTSNPNLYWYRQAAGRGLQLLFYSVGIGQISSEVPQNLSASRPQDRQFILSSKKLLLSDSGFYLCAWSIREKLFFGSGTQLSVL.

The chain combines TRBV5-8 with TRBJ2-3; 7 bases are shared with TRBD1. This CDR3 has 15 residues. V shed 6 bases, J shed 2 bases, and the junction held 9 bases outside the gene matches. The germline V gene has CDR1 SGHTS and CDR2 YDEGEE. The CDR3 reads CASNPGGENTDTQYF. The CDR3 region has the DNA TGTGCCAGCAACCCAGGGGGAGAGAACACAGATACGCAGTATTTT.

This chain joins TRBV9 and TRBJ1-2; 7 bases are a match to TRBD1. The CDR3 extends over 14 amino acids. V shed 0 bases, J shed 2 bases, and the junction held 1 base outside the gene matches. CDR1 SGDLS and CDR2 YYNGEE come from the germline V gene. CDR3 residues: CASSVGDRNYGYTF. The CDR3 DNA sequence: TGTGCCAGCAGCGTAGGGGACAGAAACTATGGCTACACCTTC.

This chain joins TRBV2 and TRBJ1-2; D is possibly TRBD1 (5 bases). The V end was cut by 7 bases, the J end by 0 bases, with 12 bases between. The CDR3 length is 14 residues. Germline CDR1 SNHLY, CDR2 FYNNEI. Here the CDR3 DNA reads TGTGCCAGCAAAAGGGGCAGTACTAACTATGGCTACACCTTC. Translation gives CASKRGSTNYGYTF.

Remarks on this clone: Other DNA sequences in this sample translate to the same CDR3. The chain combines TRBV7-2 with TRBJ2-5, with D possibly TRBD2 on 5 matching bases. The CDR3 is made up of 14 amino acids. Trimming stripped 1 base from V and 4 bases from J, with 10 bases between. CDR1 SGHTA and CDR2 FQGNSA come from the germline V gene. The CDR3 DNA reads TGTGCCAGCAGCTTAGGTAGCGTGGGAGAGACCCAGTACTTC. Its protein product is CASSLGSVGETQYF.

CDR3: CATGRGPYGYTF. CDR3 in DNA: TGTGCCACAGGCAGGGGGCCCTATGGCTACACCTTC. The chain has TRBV2 and TRBJ1-2, with 8 bases matching TRBD1. CDR3 length: 12 residues. The V gene's germline CDR1 is SNHLY and CDR2 FYNNEI. Trimming removed 10 bases from V and 4 bases from J; junction bases left unmatched: 5.

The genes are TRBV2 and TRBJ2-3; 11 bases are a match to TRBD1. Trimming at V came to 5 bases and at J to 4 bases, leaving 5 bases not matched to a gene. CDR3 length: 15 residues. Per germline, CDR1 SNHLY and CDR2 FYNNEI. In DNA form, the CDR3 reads TGTGCCAGCAGTAGGGGACAGGGGGGTTCAGATACGCAGTATTTT. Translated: CASSRGQGGSDTQYF.

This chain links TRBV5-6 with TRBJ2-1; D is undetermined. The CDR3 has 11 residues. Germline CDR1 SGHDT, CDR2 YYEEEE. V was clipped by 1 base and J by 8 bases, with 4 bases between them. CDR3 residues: CASSLYDEQFF. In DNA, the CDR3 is TGTGCCAGCAGCTTGTATGATGAGCAGTTCTTC.

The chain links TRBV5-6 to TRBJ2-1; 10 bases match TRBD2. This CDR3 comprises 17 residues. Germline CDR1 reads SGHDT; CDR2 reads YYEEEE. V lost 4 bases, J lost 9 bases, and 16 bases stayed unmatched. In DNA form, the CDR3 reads TGTGCCAGCAGCGCAAACACCGGGACTAGCGTTCCAAGTGAGCAGTTCTTC. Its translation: CASSANTGTSVPSEQFF.

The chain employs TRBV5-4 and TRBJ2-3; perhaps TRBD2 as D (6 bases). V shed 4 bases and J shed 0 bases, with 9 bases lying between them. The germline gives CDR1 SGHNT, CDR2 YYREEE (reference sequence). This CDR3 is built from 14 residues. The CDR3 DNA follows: TGTGCCAGCAGCCTTAGCGGAAGCACAGATACGCAGTATTTT. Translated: CASSLSGSTDTQYF.

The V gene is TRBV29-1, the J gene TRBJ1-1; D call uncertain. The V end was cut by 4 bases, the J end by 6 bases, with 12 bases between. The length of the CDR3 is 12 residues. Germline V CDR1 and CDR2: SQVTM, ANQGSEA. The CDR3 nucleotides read TGCAGCGTTGGGCGGCAGGTCTCTGAAGCTTTCTTT. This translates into CSVGRQVSEAFF.

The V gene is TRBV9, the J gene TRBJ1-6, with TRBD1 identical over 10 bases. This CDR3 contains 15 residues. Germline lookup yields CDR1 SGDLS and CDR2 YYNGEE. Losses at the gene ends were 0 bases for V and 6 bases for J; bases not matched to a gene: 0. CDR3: CASSVGDRGNSPLHF. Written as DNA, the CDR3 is TGTGCCAGCAGCGTAGGGGACAGGGGTAATTCACCCCTCCACTTT.

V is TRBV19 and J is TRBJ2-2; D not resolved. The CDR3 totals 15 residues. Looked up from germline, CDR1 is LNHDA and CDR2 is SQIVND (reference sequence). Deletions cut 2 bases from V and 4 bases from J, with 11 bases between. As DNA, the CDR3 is TGTGCCAGTAGTATAAGACCTCCGGGCACCGGGGAGCTGTTTTTT. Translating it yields CASSIRPPGTGELFF.

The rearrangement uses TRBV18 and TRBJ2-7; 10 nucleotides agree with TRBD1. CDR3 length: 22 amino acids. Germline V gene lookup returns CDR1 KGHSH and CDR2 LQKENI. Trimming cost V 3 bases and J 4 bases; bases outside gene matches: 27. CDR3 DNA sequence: TGTGCCAGCTCACCCCTTCTCTCCTCGATGGCAGAGGGACAGGGGCGGAGATACGAGCAGTACGTC. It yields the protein CASSPLLSSMAEGQGRRYEQYV.

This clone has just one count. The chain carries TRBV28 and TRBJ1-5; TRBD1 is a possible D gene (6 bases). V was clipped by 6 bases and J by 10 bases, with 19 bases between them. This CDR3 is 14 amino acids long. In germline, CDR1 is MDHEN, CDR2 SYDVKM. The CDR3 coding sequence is TGTGCCAGCAGCGAAATCCTCGAGGGGGGACCCCAGCATTTT. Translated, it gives CASSEILEGGPQHF.

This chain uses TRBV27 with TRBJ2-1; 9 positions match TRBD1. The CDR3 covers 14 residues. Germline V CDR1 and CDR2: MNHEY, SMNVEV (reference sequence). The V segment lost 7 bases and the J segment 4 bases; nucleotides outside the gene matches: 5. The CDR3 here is CASTGQGRYNEQFF. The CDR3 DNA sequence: TGTGCCAGCACAGGACAGGGGCGGTACAATGAGCAGTTCTTC.

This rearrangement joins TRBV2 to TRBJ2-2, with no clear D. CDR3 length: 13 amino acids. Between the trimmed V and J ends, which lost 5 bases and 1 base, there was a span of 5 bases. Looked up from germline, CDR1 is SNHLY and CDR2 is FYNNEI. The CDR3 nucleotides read TGTGCCAGCAGTATAGGGAACACCGGGGAGCTGTTTTTT. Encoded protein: CASSIGNTGELFF.

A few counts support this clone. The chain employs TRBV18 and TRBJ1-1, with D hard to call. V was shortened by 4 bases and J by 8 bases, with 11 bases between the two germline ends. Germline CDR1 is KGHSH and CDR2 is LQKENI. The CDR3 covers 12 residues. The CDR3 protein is CASSLLTEEAFF. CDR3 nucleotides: TGTGCCAGCTCACTTTTAACGGAAGAAGCTTTCTTT. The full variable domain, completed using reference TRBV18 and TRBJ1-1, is NAGVMQNPRHLVRRRGQEARLRCSPMKGHSHVYWYRQLPEEGLKFMVYLQKENIIDESGMPKERFSAEFPKEGPSILRIQQVVRGDSAAYFCASSLLTEEAFFGQGTRLTVV.

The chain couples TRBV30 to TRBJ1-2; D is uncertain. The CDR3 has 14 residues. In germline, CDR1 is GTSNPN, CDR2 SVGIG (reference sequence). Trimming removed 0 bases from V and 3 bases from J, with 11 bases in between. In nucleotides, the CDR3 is TGTGCCTGGAGTGTACTTCCCCAAGACTATGGCTACACCTTC. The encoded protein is CAWSVLPQDYGYTF.

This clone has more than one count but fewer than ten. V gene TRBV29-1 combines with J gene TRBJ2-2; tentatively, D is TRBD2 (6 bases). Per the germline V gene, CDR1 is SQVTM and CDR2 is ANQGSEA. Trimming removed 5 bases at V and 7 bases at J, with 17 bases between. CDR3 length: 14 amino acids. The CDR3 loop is CSVRWEAKSGELFF. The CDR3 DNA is TGCAGCGTTCGGTGGGAGGCAAAAAGCGGGGAGCTGTTTTTT.

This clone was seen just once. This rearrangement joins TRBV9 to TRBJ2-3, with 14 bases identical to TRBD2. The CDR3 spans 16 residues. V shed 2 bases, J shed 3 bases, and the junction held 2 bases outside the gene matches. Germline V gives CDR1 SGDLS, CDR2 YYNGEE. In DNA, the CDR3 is TGTGCCAGCAGCGTCGGGACTAGCGGGAGAACAGATACGCAGTATTTT. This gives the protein CASSVGTSGRTDTQYF.

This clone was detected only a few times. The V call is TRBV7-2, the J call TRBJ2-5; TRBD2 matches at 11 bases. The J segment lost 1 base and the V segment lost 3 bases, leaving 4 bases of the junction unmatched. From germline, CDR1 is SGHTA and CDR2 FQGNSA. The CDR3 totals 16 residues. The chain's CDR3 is CASSFSTSGVQETQYF. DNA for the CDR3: TGTGCCAGCAGCTTCTCGACTAGCGGGGTCCAAGAGACCCAGTACTTC.

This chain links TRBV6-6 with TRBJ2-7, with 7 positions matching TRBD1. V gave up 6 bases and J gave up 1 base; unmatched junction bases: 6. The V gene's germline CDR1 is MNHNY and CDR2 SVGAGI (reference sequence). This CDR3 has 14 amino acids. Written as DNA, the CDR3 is TGTGCCAGCAGCGAGCCGGGACAGTCCTACGAGCAGTACTTC. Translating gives CASSEPGQSYEQYF.

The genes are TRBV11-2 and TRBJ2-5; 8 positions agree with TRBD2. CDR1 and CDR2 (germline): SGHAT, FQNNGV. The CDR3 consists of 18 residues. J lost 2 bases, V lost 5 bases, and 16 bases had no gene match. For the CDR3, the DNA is TGTGCCAGCAGCCCCACTTGGGGAAGCGGGGGTGCTCAAGAGACCCAGTACTTC. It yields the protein CASSPTWGSGGAQETQYF.

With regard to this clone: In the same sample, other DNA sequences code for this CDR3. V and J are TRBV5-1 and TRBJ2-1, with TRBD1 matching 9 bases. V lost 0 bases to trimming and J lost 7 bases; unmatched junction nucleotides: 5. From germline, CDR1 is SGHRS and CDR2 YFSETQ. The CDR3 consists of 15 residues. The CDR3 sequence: CASSLEGQGHNEQFF. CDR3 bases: TGCGCCAGCAGCTTGGAAGGACAGGGGCATAATGAGCAGTTCTTC.

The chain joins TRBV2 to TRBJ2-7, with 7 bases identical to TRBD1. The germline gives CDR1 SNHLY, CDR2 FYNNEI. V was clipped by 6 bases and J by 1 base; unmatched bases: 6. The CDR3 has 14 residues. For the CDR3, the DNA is TGTGCCAGCAGGGAAACAGGGGATTCCTACGAGCAGTACTTC. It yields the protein CASRETGDSYEQYF.

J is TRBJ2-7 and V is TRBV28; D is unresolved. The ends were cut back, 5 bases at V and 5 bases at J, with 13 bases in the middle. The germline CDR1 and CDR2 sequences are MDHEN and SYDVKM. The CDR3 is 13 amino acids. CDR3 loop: CASSTLSRNEQYV. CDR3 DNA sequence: TGTGCCAGCAGTACCCTAAGTCGAAACGAGCAGTACGTC.

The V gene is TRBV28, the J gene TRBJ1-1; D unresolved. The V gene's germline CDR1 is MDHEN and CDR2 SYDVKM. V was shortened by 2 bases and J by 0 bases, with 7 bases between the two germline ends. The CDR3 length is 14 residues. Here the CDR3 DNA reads TGTGCCAGCAGTTTAGCCTTTATGAACACTGAAGCTTTCTTT. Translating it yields CASSLAFMNTEAFF.

The CDR3 sequence is CASSPPQGGEQYF. The CDR3 nucleotides read TGTGCCAGCAGTCCCCCACAGGGGGGCGAGCAGTACTTC. This chain uses TRBV28 with TRBJ2-7; 8 bases fit TRBD1. The germline gives CDR1 MDHEN, CDR2 SYDVKM. The trim removed 5 bases at V and 6 bases at J, leaving 6 bases unmatched. The CDR3 totals 13 residues.